Shown below are 5 T cell receptor beta chains from a single sample sequenced in a study of blood T cell repertoires in COVID-19. Assay used: immunoSEQ multiplex PCR; TCRdb lists only in-frame clones, some missing. The table records some 300,000 clones, around 89% of them present only once. The sample taken for sequencing was PBMCs or T cells enriched from blood (not recorded which). These receptors were collected from a woman aged 40 to 50 who had recovered from COVID-19.

V is TRBV7-2 and J is TRBJ2-3; 7 bases align to TRBD2. The CDR3 runs 15 residues. After removal of 6 bases from V and 4 bases from J, the junction contained 10 bases not matched to a gene. Per germline, CDR1 SGHTA and CDR2 FQGNSA. The CDR3 DNA follows: TGTGCCAGCAGTTTACTCAGCGGGGCCCCAGATACGCAGTATTTT. It codes for CASSLLSGAPDTQYF.

The chain is built from TRBV9 and TRBJ1-3, with D possibly matching TRBD1 (5 bases). V was shortened by 3 bases and J by 0 bases, with 10 bases between the two germline ends. CDR3 length equals 15 residues. In germline, CDR1 is SGDLS, CDR2 YYNGEE. CDR3 in amino acids: CASSGDSASGNTIYF. Here the CDR3 DNA reads TGTGCCAGCAGCGGAGACAGCGCCTCTGGAAACACCATATATTTT.

The V and J genes are TRBV7-2 and TRBJ2-7, with 10 bases identical to TRBD2. The CDR3 covers 15 residues. Unmatched junction bases numbered 2, after V lost 1 base and J lost 2 bases. Germline lookup yields CDR1 SGHTA and CDR2 FQGNSA. CDR3 nucleotides: TGTGCCAGCAGCTTAGGTAGCGGGGGGACCTACGAGCAGTACTTC. Its protein is CASSLGSGGTYEQYF.

The chain employs TRBV7-3 and TRBJ2-2; 7 bases match TRBD2. V gave up 5 bases and J gave up 3 bases; unmatched junction bases: 6. The CDR3 is 15 residues long. Germline CDR1 reads SGHTA; CDR2 reads FQGTGA. CDR3 amino acids: CASSQGLLDTGELFF. The CDR3 DNA sequence: TGTGCCAGCAGCCAGGGACTACTCGACACCGGGGAGCTGTTTTTT.

V usage is TRBV28 and J usage is TRBJ2-7, with D maybe TRBD2 (7 bases). V was pared by 3 bases and J by 2 bases, with 14 bases between. Germline V gives CDR1 MDHEN, CDR2 SYDVKM. This CDR3 has 15 amino acids. CDR3 DNA sequence: TGTGCCAGCAGTTTGCTGGGGGGGCCCACCTACGAGCAGTACTTC. Translating it yields CASSLLGGPTYEQYF.